This record looks at one T cell receptor (beta chain) sequence and its context. The sample belongs to a study of OX40 agonist ivuxolimab in advanced cancers. The V end lost 0 bases, the J end lost 7 bases, and 12 bases lay between the germline ends. Germline V gives CDR1 MGHRA, CDR2 YSYEKL. The CDR3 is made up of 15 amino acids. Only in-frame clones appear in the TCRdb table, and some are missing; sequencing was by immunoSEQ multiplex PCR. The data contain over 35,000 clones, 89% of them seen just once; the ten biggest clones take up over 9.5%. The V gene is TRBV4-1, the J gene TRBJ2-2, with a tentative D call TRBD1 (6 bases). This receptor was taken from an adult with an advanced solid tumor such as melanoma, head and neck, liver or kidney cancer. Sequencing used CD4+ or CD8+ T cells sorted from blood, obtained in a trial of the OX40 agonist ivuxolimab. Here the CDR3 DNA reads TGCGCCAGCAGCCAAGACGACAGGTTGAGCGGGGAGCTGTTTTTT. This sequence encodes CASSQDDRLSGELFF.